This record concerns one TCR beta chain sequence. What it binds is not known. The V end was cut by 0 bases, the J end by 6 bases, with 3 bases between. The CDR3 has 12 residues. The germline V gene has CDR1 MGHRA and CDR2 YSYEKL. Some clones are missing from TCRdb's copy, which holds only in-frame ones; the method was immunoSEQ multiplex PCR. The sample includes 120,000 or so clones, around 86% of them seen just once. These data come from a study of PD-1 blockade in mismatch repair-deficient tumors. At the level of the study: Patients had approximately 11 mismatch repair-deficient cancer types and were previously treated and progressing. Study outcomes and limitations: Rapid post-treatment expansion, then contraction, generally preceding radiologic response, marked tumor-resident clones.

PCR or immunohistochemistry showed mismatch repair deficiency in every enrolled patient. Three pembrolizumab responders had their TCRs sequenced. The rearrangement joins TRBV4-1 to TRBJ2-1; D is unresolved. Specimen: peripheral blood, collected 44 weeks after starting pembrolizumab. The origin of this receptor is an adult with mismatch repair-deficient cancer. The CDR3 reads CASSQELNEQFF. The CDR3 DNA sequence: TGCGCCAGCAGCCAAGAACTCAATGAGCAGTTCTTC.